This is a list of T cell receptor beta chains from one sample in a study of CXCR3-negative and CXCR3-positive naive CD8 T cells. After re-calling the 5' RACE reads, TCRdb lists one entry per CDR3 protein, DNA absent. This sample's clone table lists over 55,000 distinct CDR3 sequences. The specimen was naive CXCR3+ CD8+ T cells from blood. The receptors stem from a human donor in good health. Some clones in this sample may be carry-over from other donors' samples. CDR3s include the opening cysteine and the closing phenylalanine or tryptophan. Each record gives: V gene, J gene, CDR3 protein.

>TRBV27|TRBJ2-7
CASSWDAGALKYEQYF
>TRBV5-1|TRBJ1-1
CASSLSGNSEAFF
>TRBV19|TRBJ2-1
CASSIGSPNEQFF
>TRBV6-2/TRBV6-3|TRBJ2-2
CATLGRVNTGELFF
>TRBV25-1|TRBJ2-7
CASAGTDSYEQYF
>TRBV11-2|TRBJ1-5
CASSLGTALQPQHF
>TRBV20-1|TRBJ1-2
CSARVYYGYTF
>TRBV2|TRBJ2-3
CASSNTGGGTDTQYF
>TRBV19|TRBJ2-7
CASRVRDTNYEQYF
>TRBV4-3|TRBJ2-7
CASSQGDSRFYEQYF
>TRBV20-1|TRBJ1-1
CSAGGTGHTEAFF
>TRBV15|TRBJ1-5
CATGSLGLGNQPQHF
>TRBV7-7|TRBJ1-5
CASSSSGTGISNQPQHF
>TRBV20-1|TRBJ1-6
CSALQGWDYNSPLHF
>TRBV5-1|TRBJ1-5
CASSIGQGINQPQHF
>TRBV3-1|TRBJ2-5
CASSQDRGQGETQYF
>TRBV12-3/TRBV12-4|TRBJ2-3
CASSFLIQDTQYF
>TRBV4-3|TRBJ2-2
CASSLGQGNAGELFF
>TRBV23-1|TRBJ2-5
CASSQKAAQYF
>TRBV29-1|TRBJ2-3
CSVEDGGGGTQYF
>TRBV18|TRBJ2-7
CASSPPSGQGSYEQYF
>TRBV7-9|TRBJ2-3
CASSYQQGTDTQYF
>TRBV7-9|TRBJ1-1
CANSLTGENAEAFF
>TRBV2|TRBJ1-2
CASSEKATPNYGYTF
>TRBV3-1|TRBJ2-5
CASSQDRQGVWETQYF
>TRBV20-1|TRBJ2-7
CSALGVAHEQYF
>TRBV7-2|TRBJ2-1
CASSLTSGVHNEQFF
>TRBV5-4|TRBJ2-1
CASSLDVEESSSYNEQFF
>TRBV7-6|TRBJ2-7
CASSSRDGDYEQYF
>TRBV20-1|TRBJ2-5
CSARDLTSGRAFQETQYF
>TRBV20-1|TRBJ1-6
CSARPGVQGGSPLHF
>TRBV7-9|TRBJ2-7
CASSPLRETGGLVDEQYF
>TRBV19|TRBJ2-1
CASSISRTYNEQFF
>TRBV7-3|TRBJ2-2
CASREGGTGELFF
>TRBV7-8|TRBJ1-5
CASSFPDRDNQPQHF
>TRBV29-1|TRBJ2-1
CSVGTNYNEQFF
>TRBV6-5|TRBJ1-1
CASSPQGDRGRRAEAFF
>TRBV5-5|TRBJ2-1
CASSLAGETSNEQFF
>TRBV29-1|TRBJ2-4
CSVDAGAGNIQYF
>TRBV29-1|TRBJ1-2
CSVEGDYHGYTF
>TRBV9|TRBJ1-2
CASSGYRGGGYGYTF
>TRBV20-1|TRBJ1-2
CSARGLGDYGYTF
>TRBV28|TRBJ2-1
CASSHPTGVNEQFF
>TRBV28|TRBJ1-3
CASSSTGLSGNTIYF
>TRBV7-9|TRBJ2-5
CASSLPLAGGQETQYF
>TRBV4-1|TRBJ1-1
CASSLTSVGTEAFF
>TRBV6-2/TRBV6-3|TRBJ2-1
CASSFGTSGYEQFF
>TRBV3-1|TRBJ2-1
CASSQSGLFAYNEQFF